Listed here is a single T cell receptor beta chain. This entry comes from a study of blood T cell repertoires in COVID-19. Study overall: Whether acute or convalescent, the COVID-19 samples came from the United States, Italy and Spain. T cells, B-cell-depleted T cells, or PBMCs provided the cDNA or gDNA that served as material.

In the authors' workflow: Amplification of reference gene primers was used by the study to estimate nucleated cell counts. Repertoires were generated with immunoSEQ multiplex PCR, while TCRdb's copy carries only in-frame clones and drops some. The V and J calls and clone size come from that table; D and trimming were worked out from the DNA. The sample contains fewer than 300,000 clones, approximately 86% of which appear only once. The sample consisted of peripheral blood. The TCR originated in a man in his late teens or twenties with active or convalescent COVID-19.

The DNA for the CDR3 is TGTGCCAGCAGCTTAGGTAGTGCGGCGGAGACCCAGTACTTC. Protein product: CASSLGSAAETQYF. The rearrangement joins TRBV11-3 to TRBJ2-5, with unresolved D. This CDR3 has 14 amino acids. V lost 1 base, J lost 5 bases, and 11 bases lay in between. From germline, CDR1 is SGHNT and CDR2 YENEEA.